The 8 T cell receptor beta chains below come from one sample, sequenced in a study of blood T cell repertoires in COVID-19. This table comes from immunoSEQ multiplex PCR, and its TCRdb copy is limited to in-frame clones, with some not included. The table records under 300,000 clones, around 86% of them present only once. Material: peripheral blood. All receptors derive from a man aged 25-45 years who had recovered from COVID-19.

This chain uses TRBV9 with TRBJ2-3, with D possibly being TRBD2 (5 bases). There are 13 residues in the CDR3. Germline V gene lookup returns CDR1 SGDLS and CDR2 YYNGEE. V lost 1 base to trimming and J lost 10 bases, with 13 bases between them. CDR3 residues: CASSVYAGGAQYF. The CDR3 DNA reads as TGTGCCAGCAGCGTATATGCGGGCGGTGCGCAGTATTTT.

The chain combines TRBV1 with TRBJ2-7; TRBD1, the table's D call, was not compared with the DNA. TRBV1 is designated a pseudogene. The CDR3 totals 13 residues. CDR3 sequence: CTSSRQGSYEQYV. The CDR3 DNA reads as TGCACCAGCAGCCGACAGGGTTCCTACGAGCAGTACGTC.

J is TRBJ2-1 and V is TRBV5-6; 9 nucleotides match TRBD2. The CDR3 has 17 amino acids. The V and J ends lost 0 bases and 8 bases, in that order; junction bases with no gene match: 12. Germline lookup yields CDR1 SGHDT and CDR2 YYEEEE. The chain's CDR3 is CASSLVVWRGGKYEQFF. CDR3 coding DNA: TGTGCCAGCAGCTTGGTAGTTTGGCGGGGGGGCAAGTATGAGCAGTTCTTC.

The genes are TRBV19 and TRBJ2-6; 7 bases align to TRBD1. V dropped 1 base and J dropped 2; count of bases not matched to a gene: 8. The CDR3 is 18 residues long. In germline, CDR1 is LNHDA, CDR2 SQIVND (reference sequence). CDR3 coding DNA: TGTGCCAGTAGTATAGTAAGCGGACAGGCAGCTGGGGCCAACGTCCTGACTTTC. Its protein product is CASSIVSGQAAGANVLTF. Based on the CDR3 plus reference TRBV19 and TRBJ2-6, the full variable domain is DGGITQSPKYLFRKEGQNVTLSCEQNLNHDAMYWYRQDPGQGLRLIYYSQIVNDFQKGDIAEGYSVSREKKESFPLTVTSAQKNPTAFYLCASSIVSGQAAGANVLTFGAGSRLTVL.

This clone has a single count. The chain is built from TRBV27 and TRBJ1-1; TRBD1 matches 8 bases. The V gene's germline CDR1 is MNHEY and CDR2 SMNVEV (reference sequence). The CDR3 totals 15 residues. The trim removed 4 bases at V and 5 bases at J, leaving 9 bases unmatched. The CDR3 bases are TGTGCCAGCAGTTCCGGACAGGGAGGAACAACTGAAGCTTTCTTT. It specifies CASSSGQGGTTEAFF.

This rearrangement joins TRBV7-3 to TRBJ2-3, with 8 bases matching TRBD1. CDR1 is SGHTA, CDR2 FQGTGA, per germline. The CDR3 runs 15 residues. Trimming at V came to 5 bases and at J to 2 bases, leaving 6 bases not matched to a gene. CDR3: CASSPRTGNTDTQYF. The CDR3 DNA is TGTGCCAGCAGCCCTAGGACAGGGAACACAGATACGCAGTATTTT.

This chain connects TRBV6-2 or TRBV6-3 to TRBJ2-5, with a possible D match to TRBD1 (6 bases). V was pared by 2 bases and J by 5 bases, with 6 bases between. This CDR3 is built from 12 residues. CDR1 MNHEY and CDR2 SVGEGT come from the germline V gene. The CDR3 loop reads CASSYGGETQYF. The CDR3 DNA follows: TGTGCCAGCAGTTACGGGGGCGAGACCCAGTACTTC.

CDR3 coding DNA: TGTGCCAGCAGCGTAGGTACGAACGGAGAGACCCAGTACTTC. Amino acids: CASSVGTNGETQYF. This chain links TRBV9 with TRBJ2-5; D is undetermined. The CDR3 runs to 14 residues. Between the trimmed V and J ends, which lost 0 bases and 4 bases, there was a span of 10 bases. CDR1 is SGDLS, CDR2 YYNGEE, per germline.